Listed below are T cell receptor beta chains from one sample, sequenced in a study of T cells after yellow fever vaccination. TCRdb processed the 5' RACE reads anew with MiXCR; each CDR3 protein has one entry. This sample carries 90,000 to 130,000 distinct CDR3 sequences, more than 7.5% of them seen once, and the ten largest clones take approximately 24%. The source material was CD8+ T cells sorted from PBMCs, sampled 45 days after the yellow fever booster vaccination. These receptors originate from a man aged 25-40 years who received the YFV17D yellow fever vaccine. CDR3s include the opening cysteine and the closing phenylalanine or tryptophan. D genes are given only for firm matches. Size tells how often a clone was seen (once, few, many) or the class of an expanded clone, and some rows leave it out.

TRBJ2-1 | . | . | TRBV11-2 | CASSLDQFVHVYEQFF | TGTGCCAGCAGCTTAGATCAATTTGTACATGTATATGAGCAGTTCTTC
TRBJ2-4 | many | . | TRBV20-1 | CSARRDGGGFIQYF | TGCAGTGCTAGAAGAGACGGGGGAGGATTCATTCAGTACTTC
TRBJ2-3 | many | . | TRBV7-2 | CASSAPGGLVGTDTQYF | TGTGCCAGCAGCGCCCCCGGAGGACTTGTAGGCACAGATACGCAGTATTTT
TRBJ2-1 | many | . | TRBV29-1 | CSVEDGSGSGEQFF | TGCAGCGTTGAAGATGGGTCTGGCTCGGGGGAGCAGTTCTTC
TRBJ2-7 | . | TRBD2 | TRBV20-1 | CSASPGTRWYEQYF | TGCAGTGCTAGCCCCGGGACTAGATGGTACGAGCAGTACTTC
TRBJ2-7 | many | . | TRBV4-3 | CASSQSGGPQYF | TGCGCCAGCAGCCAATCCGGCGGACCCCAGTACTTC
TRBJ2-1 | few | . | TRBV6-5 | CASSSSGCQFF | TGTGCCAGCAGTTCGAGCGGGTGCCAGTTCTTC
TRBJ2-5 | . | . | TRBV6-2/TRBV6-3 | CASSYTLVRVETQYF | TGTGCCAGCAGTTACACCCTGGTGCGAGTAGAGACCCAGTACTTC
TRBJ2-7 | many | . | TRBV10-3 | CAISDIGGHYEQYF | TGTGCCATCAGTGACATAGGGGGGCATTACGAGCAGTACTTC
TRBJ2-5 | . | . | TRBV7-9 | CASSQTGSQSETQYF | TGTGCCAGCAGCCAAACCGGCTCCCAAAGTGAGACCCAGTACTTC
TRBJ2-1 | many | . | TRBV7-9 | CASMGSSYNEQFF | TGTGCCAGCATGGGGAGCTCCTACAATGAGCAGTTCTTC
TRBJ2-3 | many | TRBD2 | TRBV29-1 | CSVTGGYTDTQYF | TGCAGCGTTACGGGAGGGTACACAGATACGCAGTATTTT
TRBJ1-6 | many | . | TRBV5-5 | CASRVSSYNSPLHF | TGTGCCAGCAGGGTTAGCTCCTATAATTCACCCCTCCACTTT
TRBJ2-3 | many | TRBD2 | TRBV12-3/TRBV12-4 | CASSFWTSRSTDTQYF | TGTGCCAGCAGTTTCTGGACTAGCCGAAGCACAGATACGCAGTATTTT
TRBJ2-7 | many | . | TRBV5-5 | CASSWTHTSTYEQYF | TGTGCCAGCAGCTGGACGCATACCAGTACCTACGAGCAGTACTTC
TRBJ2-1 | many | TRBD2 | TRBV9 | CASSPPGGRADEQFF | TGTGCCAGCAGCCCGCCGGGCGGGAGGGCCGATGAGCAGTTCTTC